Below, 31 T cell receptor beta chains from the same sample are listed, as sequenced in a study of neurological immune-mediated disorders (dated by TCRdb to about 2019). The library was prepared using 5' RACE. The sequencing machine was an Illumina HiSeq 2500. In-frame beta chains were kept once TCRdb had trimmed the public reads at Q25 with fastp and called clones with MiXCR. Each CDR3 protein gets just one entry, which takes the most common genes and DNA from the rows behind it. The sample table contains around 71,000 distinct CDR3 sequences; only one count was recorded for roughly 15% of them. Clones ranked in the top ten supply 4.6% of the sample. In the paper's terms, the time point label means: longitudinal time-point 1 (baseline). The sequenced sample consisted of PBMCs. The receptors were gathered from a female donor with HTLV-1-associated myelopathy (HAM/TSP).

Ten or more counts support this clonotype. The chain uses TRBV18 and TRBJ2-7; no clear D. The length of the CDR3 is 13 residues. Per germline, CDR1 KGHSH and CDR2 LQKENI. Trimming took 3 bases from V and 0 from J, leaving 6 bases between them. The CDR3 reads CASSPTGSYEQYF. The DNA for the CDR3 is TGTGCCAGCTCACCGACTGGCTCCTACGAGCAGTACTTC.

The table lists this clonotype with many counts. The V and J genes are TRBV2 and TRBJ2-2, with 11 bases aligning to TRBD2. Germline V gene sequence: CDR1 SNHLY, CDR2 FYNNEI. This CDR3 comprises 14 residues. V shed 9 bases, J shed 5 bases, and the junction held 5 bases outside the gene matches. Here the CDR3 DNA reads TGTGCCAGTAGCGGGGGGGCCTATACCGGGGAGCTGTTTTTT. Translation: CASSGGAYTGELFF.

This clonotype occurred many times. The V call is TRBV5-1, the J call TRBJ1-5; no reliable D call. The CDR3 runs to 13 residues. Germline CDR1 and CDR2: SGHRS and YFSETQ. V was shortened by 4 bases and J by 1 base, with 6 bases between the two germline ends. In DNA, the CDR3 is TGCGCCAGCAGCGCAGACAGCAATCAGCCCCAGCATTTT. It specifies CASSADSNQPQHF.

There are many counts of this clonotype. CDR3 nucleotide sequence: TGCAGTGCTGGGGGGGGGGGCAATGAGCAGTTCTTC. Protein product: CSAGGGGNEQFF. The rearrangement joins TRBV20-1 to TRBJ2-1, with 7 bases lining up with TRBD2. The V and J ends lost 5 bases and 6 bases, in that order; junction bases with no gene match: 4. The CDR3 contains 12 residues. From germline, CDR1 is DFQATT and CDR2 SNEGSKA (reference sequence).

The chain uses TRBV7-2 and TRBJ2-1, with 7 nucleotides matching TRBD2. Per germline, CDR1 SGHTA and CDR2 FQGNSA. The CDR3 is made up of 16 amino acids. The J segment lost 10 bases and the V segment lost 2 bases, leaving 14 bases of the junction unmatched. The CDR3 coding sequence is TGTGCCAGCAGCTTACAGACTAGCTTCCTCCCCCGGGAGCAGTTCTTC. It codes for CASSLQTSFLPREQFF.

V and J are TRBV12-3 or TRBV12-4 and TRBJ2-3; D possibly uses TRBD1 or TRBD2 (6 bases each). The CDR3 covers 16 residues. V gave up 5 bases and J gave up 2 bases, with 17 bases separating them. The CDR3 DNA reads as TGTGCCAGCAGTCCGACGGGGGCTCACTTCACAGATACGCAGTATTTT. It translates to CASSPTGAHFTDTQYF.

The table lists this clonotype with many counts. This rearrangement joins TRBV5-1 to TRBJ2-1; TRBD1 agrees at 8 bases. This CDR3 is built from 14 residues. From germline, CDR1 is SGHRS and CDR2 YFSETQ. The trim removed 0 bases at V and 4 bases at J, leaving 0 bases unmatched. The CDR3 DNA is TGCGCCAGCAGCTTGGGGGACAGGTACAATGAGCAGTTCTTC. Translated, it gives CASSLGDRYNEQFF.

This clonotype has ten or more counts. The rearrangement joins TRBV28 to TRBJ2-4, with D tentatively TRBD1 or TRBD2 (5 bases each). Trimming cost V 6 bases and J 5 bases, with 11 bases left between them. The germline gives CDR1 MDHEN, CDR2 SYDVKM. CDR3 size: 13 residues. CDR3 sequence (DNA): TGTGCCAGCAGAAGCATGGGGGAAAACATTCAGTACTTC. It encodes CASRSMGENIQYF. Supplemented by reference TRBV28 and TRBJ2-4, the full variable domain reads DVKVTQSSRYLVKRTGEKVFLECVQDMDHENMFWYRQDPGLGLRLIYFSYDVKMKEKGDIPEGYSVSREKKERFSLILESASTNQTSMYLCASRSMGENIQYFGAGTRLSVL.

V and J are TRBV7-8 and TRBJ2-4, with 7 positions matching TRBD1. Germline loops: CDR1 SGHVS, CDR2 FQNEAQ. The J segment lost 0 bases and the V segment lost 5 bases, leaving 7 bases of the junction unmatched. The length of the CDR3 is 16 residues. The CDR3 region has the DNA TGTGCCAGCAGCCAAGACAGGGTTCTAGCCAAAAACATTCAGTACTTC. This gives the protein CASSQDRVLAKNIQYF.

This clonotype was counted ten times or more. The chain joins TRBV20-1 to TRBJ2-7; perhaps D is TRBD1 or TRBD2 (7 bases each). The length of the CDR3 is 14 residues. CDR1 is DFQATT, CDR2 SNEGSKA, per germline (reference sequence). Trimming pared 6 bases from V and 4 bases from J, leaving 19 bases between. The CDR3, as DNA: TGCAGTGCCGTAAAGGGGGCGGGGGTTTACGAGCAGTACTTC. It is translated as CSAVKGAGVYEQYF.

Ten or more counts support this clonotype. The rearrangement uses TRBV12-3 or TRBV12-4 and TRBJ1-4, with D hard to call. CDR3 length: 14 amino acids. The germline V and J ends were trimmed by 7 bases and 5 bases, with 14 bases remaining between them. CDR3 DNA sequence: TGTGCCAGCACCCCGACCGAATTGAATGAAAAACTGTTTTTT. It specifies CASTPTELNEKLFF.

This clonotype was seen a few times. The chain uses TRBV7-2 and TRBJ2-7; D uncertain. The CDR3 runs to 12 residues. Between the trimmed V and J ends, which lost 5 bases and 0 bases, there was a span of 5 bases. CDR1 and CDR2 (germline): SGHTA, FQGNSA. CDR3 sequence (DNA): TGTGCCAGCAGCAAATACTCCTACGAGCAGTACTTC. This translates into CASSKYSYEQYF.

The chain joins TRBV9 to TRBJ1-5, with D maybe TRBD1 (5 bases). The CDR3 has 16 amino acids. Per germline, CDR1 SGDLS and CDR2 YYNGEE. With 4 bases removed from V and 3 bases from J, the gap between germline ends came to 17 bases. The CDR3 spells CASSPGPYLPNQPQHF. The DNA for the CDR3 is TGTGCCAGCAGCCCGGGGCCATACCTACCCAATCAGCCCCAGCATTTT. Drawing the rest from reference TRBV9 and TRBJ1-5, the complete variable domain is DSGVTQTPKHLITATGQRVTLRCSPRSGDLSVYWYQQSLDQGLQFLIQYYNGEERAKGNILERFSAQQFPDLHSELNLSSLELGDSALYFCASSPGPYLPNQPQHFGDGTRLSIL.

There are many counts of this clonotype. The chain is built from TRBV4-1 and TRBJ1-6; D is unclear. The V end was cut by 0 bases, the J end by 9 bases, with 3 bases between. CDR3 length: 12 residues. Germline CDR1 reads MGHRA; CDR2 reads YSYEKL. CDR3 sequence (DNA): TGCGCCAGCAGCCAAGATTTTTCACCCCTCCACTTT. It encodes CASSQDFSPLHF.

With respect to this clonotype: A much larger clone sits a single nucleotide away, making a read error possible. The limits of the CDR3 on the DNA are not certain, so only TCRdb's listed CDR3 is given. The chain combines TRBV5-1 with TRBJ2-7; the DNA was not compared with TRBD1, the D call given in the table. The CDR3 length is 15 residues, termini included. Germline CDR1 is SGHRS and CDR2 is YFSETQ. The CDR3 reads CASSWGAGSGYEHYF.

Concerning this clonotype: A single base separates this from a much larger clone, so it may be a read error. This chain joins TRBV5-1 and TRBJ2-3; 9 nucleotides line up with TRBD2. Germline loops: CDR1 SGHRS, CDR2 YFSETQ. Losses at the gene ends were 3 bases for V and 7 bases for J; bases not matched to a gene: 9. This CDR3 region has 15 residues. The CDR3: CASSWASGVSYTQYF. The CDR3 DNA is TGCGCCAGCAGCTGGGCTAGCGGGGTGTCATATACGCAGTATTTT.

This clonotype appeared many times. At one boundary the junction diverges from the germline segment, which might be a read error. The chain uses TRBV15 and TRBJ2-2; 9 positions match TRBD1. From germline, CDR1 is LNHNV and CDR2 YYDKDF (reference sequence). The CDR3 has 16 residues. CDR3 sequence reads: CATSRPGQGLGGELFF. The CDR3 DNA reads TGTGCTACCAGCAGACCTGGACAGGGGTTGGGCGGGGAGCTGTTTTTT.

The J gene is TRBJ1-1, the V gene TRBV28; D remains unclear. Germline CDR1 is MDHEN and CDR2 is SYDVKM. The V and J ends lost 10 bases and 7 bases respectively, with 19 bases between them. The CDR3 is 13 amino acids. The CDR3 loop is CATIMRRNGEAFF. CDR3 DNA sequence: TGTGCCACCATTATGCGACGAAACGGTGAAGCTTTCTTT.

This clonotype was seen a handful of times. The chain recombines TRBV10-3 with TRBJ2-7, with 12 positions matching TRBD2. Germline assignment: CDR1 ENHRY and CDR2 SYGVKD. The CDR3 length is 12 residues. Trimming removed 10 bases from V and 5 bases from J; junction bases left unmatched: 3. The CDR3 reads CATRTSGDEQYF. Written as DNA, the CDR3 is TGTGCCACACGGACTAGCGGGGACGAGCAGTACTTC.

The genes are TRBV7-3 and TRBJ2-2; 9 bases align to TRBD2. This CDR3 region has 13 residues. The germline gives CDR1 SGHTA, CDR2 FQGTGA. V shed 6 bases and J 11 bases; nucleotides not matched to a gene: 7. CDR3 amino acids: CASSFSGGRELFF. The CDR3 DNA follows: TGTGCCAGCAGTTTCAGCGGGGGGCGCGAGCTGTTTTTT.

This clonotype was seen many times. Compared with germline, one end of the junction differs, possibly owing to a read error. The chain is built from TRBV15 and TRBJ2-6, with 7 bases aligning to TRBD1. This CDR3 region has 18 residues. Germline assignment: CDR1 LNHNV and CDR2 YYDKDF (reference sequence). The CDR3 bases are TGTGCTACCAGCAGACCTACAGGGGCTGGCACTGGGGCCAACGTCCTGACTTTC. Residues: CATSRPTGAGTGANVLTF.

This clonotype was seen ten or more times. The V gene is TRBV7-2, the J gene TRBJ2-7; D might be TRBD1 (6 bases). Trimming pared 1 base from V and 6 bases from J, leaving 10 bases between. Germline lookup yields CDR1 SGHTA and CDR2 FQGNSA. This CDR3 spans 13 amino acids. The DNA for the CDR3 is TGTGCCAGCAGCTTAGAATCCAGGGGCGAGCAGTACTTC. Protein: CASSLESRGEQYF.

There are many counts of this clonotype. This sequence joins TRBV5-1 and TRBJ2-7, with D possibly matching TRBD2 (7 bases). Germline CDR1 and CDR2: SGHRS and YFSETQ. The CDR3 sequence is 14 residues long. V lost 0 bases, J lost 2 bases, and 9 bases lay in between. The CDR3 bases are TGCGCCAGCAGCTTGGAGGGGGGGACCTACGAGCAGTACTTC. Amino acid sequence: CASSLEGGTYEQYF.

The rearrangement joins TRBV5-1 to TRBJ1-5; no reliable D call. V dropped 4 bases and J dropped 0 bases, with 11 bases sitting between them. The V gene's germline CDR1 is SGHRS and CDR2 YFSETQ. The CDR3 is 15 amino acids. The CDR3 DNA reads as TGCGCCAGCAGCCCAGGACGGAATAGCAATCAGCCCCAGCATTTT. It yields the protein CASSPGRNSNQPQHF.

This clonotype showed up many times. The J gene is TRBJ2-1, the V gene TRBV5-1; 7 bases line up with TRBD1. Germline V gene lookup returns CDR1 SGHRS and CDR2 YFSETQ. The CDR3 runs 15 residues. V dropped 0 bases and J dropped 6; count of bases not matched to a gene: 6. This chain's CDR3 is CASSLGGGDFNEQFF. The DNA for the CDR3 is TGCGCCAGCAGCTTGGGAGGGGGCGACTTCAATGAGCAGTTCTTC.

This clonotype was counted ten times or more. The chain combines TRBV3-1 with TRBJ2-5; no clear D. The V gene lost 4 bases and the J gene lost 5 bases, with 17 bases spanning the gap. The germline gives CDR1 LGHDT, CDR2 YNNKEL (reference sequence). The CDR3 sequence is 15 residues long. For the CDR3, the DNA is TGTGCCAGCAGCCCTTCAGACATTCTGGTGGAGACCCAGTACTTC. This gives the protein CASSPSDILVETQYF.

This clonotype was seen repeatedly, ten times or more. The V and J genes are TRBV5-1 and TRBJ2-3, with 8 bases lining up with TRBD2. CDR1 and CDR2 from the germline V gene are SGHRS and YFSETQ. CDR3 size: 16 residues. With V trimmed by 5 bases and J by 0 bases, 8 bases remained unmatched. This CDR3 reads CASRAGTRASTDTQYF. DNA of the CDR3: TGCGCCAGCAGAGCCGGGACTAGAGCTAGCACAGATACGCAGTATTTT.

The chain is built from TRBV5-5 and TRBJ2-1; no clear D. CDR1 SGHKS and CDR2 YYEKEE come from the germline V gene (reference sequence). The V end was cut by 2 bases, the J end by 0 bases, with 6 bases between. This CDR3 spans 14 amino acids. CDR3 sequence reads: CASSFGFSYNEQFF. The CDR3 nucleotides are TGTGCCAGCAGCTTCGGCTTCTCCTACAATGAGCAGTTCTTC. Supplemented by reference TRBV5-5 and TRBJ2-1, the full variable domain reads DAGVTQSPTHLIKTRGQQVTLRCSPISGHKSVSWYQQVLGQGPQFIFQYYEKEERGRGNFPDRFSARQFPNYSSELNVNALLLGDSALYLCASSFGFSYNEQFFGPGTRLTVL.

This clonotype was seen at least ten times. This sequence joins TRBV5-1 and TRBJ2-1; possible D gene TRBD2, 6 bases. V was cut by 4 bases and J by 9 bases, with 14 bases left in between. CDR1 SGHRS and CDR2 YFSETQ come from the germline V gene. This CDR3 comprises 13 residues. The CDR3 region is CASSGVRGSEQFF. The CDR3 DNA reads as TGCGCCAGCAGCGGCGTGCGGGGATCTGAGCAGTTCTTC.

This clonotype has at least ten counts. This chain connects TRBV4-1 to TRBJ2-1; D ambiguous. Trimming pared 3 bases from V and 3 bases from J, leaving 12 bases between. Germline CDR1 is MGHRA and CDR2 is YSYEKL. There are 15 residues in the CDR3. Here the CDR3 reads CASSHRTGGYNEQFF. The DNA of the CDR3 is TGCGCCAGCAGCCACAGGACGGGTGGCTACAATGAGCAGTTCTTC.

The chain combines TRBV6-5 with TRBJ1-5, with D maybe TRBD1 (6 bases). Between the trimmed V and J ends, which lost 8 bases and 8 bases, there was a span of 25 bases. The CDR3 consists of 16 residues. Germline CDR1 and CDR2: MNHEY and SVGAGI. In nucleotides, the CDR3 is TGTGCCAGCCGCAGTAAAGGGGGAGGACAGTTGGAGCCCCAGCATTTT. Its protein product is CASRSKGGGQLEPQHF.